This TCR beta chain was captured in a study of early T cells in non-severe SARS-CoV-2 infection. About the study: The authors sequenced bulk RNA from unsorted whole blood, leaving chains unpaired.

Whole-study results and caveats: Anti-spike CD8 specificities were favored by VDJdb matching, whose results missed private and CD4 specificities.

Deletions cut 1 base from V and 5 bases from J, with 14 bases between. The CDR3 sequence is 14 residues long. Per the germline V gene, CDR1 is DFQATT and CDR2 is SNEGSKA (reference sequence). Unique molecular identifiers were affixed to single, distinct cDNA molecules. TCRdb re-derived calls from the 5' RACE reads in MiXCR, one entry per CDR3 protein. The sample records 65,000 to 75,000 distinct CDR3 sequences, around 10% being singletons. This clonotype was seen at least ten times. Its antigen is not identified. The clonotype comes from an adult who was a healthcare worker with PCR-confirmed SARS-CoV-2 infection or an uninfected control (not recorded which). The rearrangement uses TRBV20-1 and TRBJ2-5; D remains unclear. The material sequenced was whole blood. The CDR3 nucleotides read TGCAGTGCTAGAGTCGTCGACTCGCCGGAGACCCAGTACTTC. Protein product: CSARVVDSPETQYF.